This T cell receptor (beta chain) was profiled in a study of blood T cells in healthy people across ages. Broader study findings: Greater diversity and more naive CD4+ cells were seen in long-lived donors than in aged donors.

Points on this clonotype: Antigen unknown.

Primers used in a second PCR of about 7 to 12 cycles were a sample-barcoded 5' primer and a J-beta primer mix. MiXCR was run by TCRdb on the 5' RACE reads, yielding one entry per CDR3 protein. The table includes about 640,000 distinct CDR3 sequences, 58% detected once. The length of the CDR3 is 12 residues. CDR1 and CDR2 (germline): SEHNR, FQNEAQ (reference sequence). The germline V and J ends were trimmed by 5 bases and 7 bases, with 11 bases remaining between them. Sequenced: blood. The receptor comes from a man in his 60s in good health. The V call is TRBV7-9, the J call TRBJ1-1; D is unclear. CDR3 coding DNA: TGTGCCAGCAGCGAAGGCAGGAGTGAAGCTTTCTTT. Protein: CASSEGRSEAFF.